Listed below are T cell receptor beta chains from one sample, sequenced in a study of monozygotic twins with inflammatory bowel disease. With the 5' RACE reads reprocessed, TCRdb shows one record per CDR3 protein and no DNA. The data include approximately 140,000 distinct CDR3 sequences; the top ten clones carry less than 3%. Sequenced: blood. The receptors were gathered from a human donor with ulcerative colitis or Crohn's disease, or a healthy co-twin of an affected twin (not recorded which). Each CDR3 is given with its conserved first and last residue. Some rows mark clone size as missing; the rest say once, few, many or name a class of expanded clone.

j_gene: TRBJ2-3
v_gene: TRBV12-3/TRBV12-4
abundance: -
CDR3aa: CASSPTGLAGISADTQYF

j_gene: TRBJ2-7
v_gene: TRBV20-1
abundance: -
CDR3aa: CSALTGPSGPYEQYF

j_gene: TRBJ1-6
v_gene: TRBV10-3
abundance: -
CDR3aa: CAIRPGTGDNSPLHF

j_gene: TRBJ2-2
v_gene: TRBV20-1
abundance: -
CDR3aa: CSARDPRSGGRTGELFF

j_gene: TRBJ2-7
v_gene: TRBV4-1
abundance: -
CDR3aa: CASSQEPAYEQYF

j_gene: TRBJ1-5
v_gene: TRBV12-3/TRBV12-4
abundance: medium-sized
CDR3aa: CASSLSVNQPQHF

j_gene: TRBJ2-2
v_gene: TRBV29-1
abundance: -
CDR3aa: CSPRRPKNTGELFF

j_gene: TRBJ2-5
v_gene: TRBV7-8
abundance: -
CDR3aa: CASSPRVLREETQYF

j_gene: TRBJ2-7
v_gene: TRBV7-9
abundance: -
CDR3aa: CASKDRGFEEQYF

j_gene: TRBJ1-5
v_gene: TRBV27
abundance: -
CDR3aa: CSSRRQGERNQPQHF

j_gene: TRBJ2-3
v_gene: TRBV30
abundance: -
CDR3aa: CAWRGWGMGTDTQYF

j_gene: TRBJ1-4
v_gene: TRBV20-1
abundance: -
CDR3aa: CSARVRAANEKLFF

j_gene: TRBJ2-2
v_gene: TRBV20-1
abundance: -
CDR3aa: CSARTGRAGELFF

j_gene: TRBJ1-2
v_gene: TRBV7-9
abundance: -
CDR3aa: CASSILNINYGYTF

j_gene: TRBJ2-1
v_gene: TRBV20-1
abundance: -
CDR3aa: CSARDLGGGDNTAEPIPYNEQFF

j_gene: TRBJ2-3
v_gene: TRBV7-3
abundance: -
CDR3aa: CASSSTGVPSTDTQYF

j_gene: TRBJ2-6
v_gene: TRBV18
abundance: -
CDR3aa: CASSPGQPSGANVLTF

j_gene: TRBJ1-1
v_gene: TRBV11-2
abundance: -
CDR3aa: CASSLIPGHTEAFF

j_gene: TRBJ1-6
v_gene: TRBV18
abundance: -
CDR3aa: CASSQSGERSPLHF

j_gene: TRBJ2-7
v_gene: TRBV4-3
abundance: -
CDR3aa: CASSQDSGTYYEQYF

j_gene: TRBJ2-2
v_gene: TRBV2
abundance: -
CDR3aa: CASSATSHYTGELFF

j_gene: TRBJ2-2
v_gene: TRBV20-1
abundance: -
CDR3aa: CSSNPPGANTGELFF

j_gene: TRBJ1-1
v_gene: TRBV15
abundance: -
CDR3aa: CATSSFGTEKNTEAFF

j_gene: TRBJ2-3
v_gene: TRBV5-1
abundance: -
CDR3aa: CASSFLAGGPYDTQYF

j_gene: TRBJ1-4
v_gene: TRBV5-1
abundance: -
CDR3aa: CASSLVVGAEKLFF

j_gene: TRBJ2-7
v_gene: TRBV4-3
abundance: -
CDR3aa: CASSLRKGTDPYEQYF

j_gene: TRBJ2-3
v_gene: TRBV28
abundance: -
CDR3aa: CASSYLAGGADTQYF

j_gene: TRBJ2-7
v_gene: TRBV27
abundance: -
CDR3aa: CASSSYGDRSFSEQYF

j_gene: TRBJ1-5
v_gene: TRBV20-1
abundance: -
CDR3aa: CSAKQGEAAQPQHF

j_gene: TRBJ1-4
v_gene: TRBV30
abundance: -
CDR3aa: CAWSPRSWNEKLFF

j_gene: TRBJ1-6
v_gene: TRBV18
abundance: -
CDR3aa: CASSPRVPLNSPLHF

j_gene: TRBJ1-1
v_gene: TRBV30
abundance: -
CDR3aa: CAWRYDTLGTEAFF

j_gene: TRBJ1-1
v_gene: TRBV7-3
abundance: -
CDR3aa: CASSPDQGTDTEAFF

j_gene: TRBJ1-6
v_gene: TRBV7-9
abundance: -
CDR3aa: CASSLVREMGLHF

j_gene: TRBJ2-7
v_gene: TRBV7-9
abundance: -
CDR3aa: CASSFGTESLWEQYF

j_gene: TRBJ1-1
v_gene: TRBV9
abundance: -
CDR3aa: CASSPPQVAANEAFF

j_gene: TRBJ2-3
v_gene: TRBV6-1
abundance: -
CDR3aa: CASRSSGTGFQDTQYF

j_gene: TRBJ2-7
v_gene: TRBV18
abundance: -
CDR3aa: CASSRPGQGSYEQYF

j_gene: TRBJ1-1
v_gene: TRBV7-2
abundance: -
CDR3aa: CASSRDRAEAFF

j_gene: TRBJ2-2
v_gene: TRBV5-1
abundance: -
CDR3aa: CASSDDRGYTGELFF

j_gene: TRBJ2-6
v_gene: TRBV5-1
abundance: -
CDR3aa: CASSPGTAFGVTNVLTF

j_gene: TRBJ1-4
v_gene: TRBV10-2
abundance: -
CDR3aa: CASSVGRLNEKLFF

j_gene: TRBJ1-5
v_gene: TRBV7-2
abundance: -
CDR3aa: CASSLAINNQPQHF

j_gene: TRBJ2-1
v_gene: TRBV20-1
abundance: -
CDR3aa: CSPGQGNNEQFF

j_gene: TRBJ1-1
v_gene: TRBV7-3
abundance: -
CDR3aa: CASSLRDRGTEAFF

j_gene: TRBJ1-1
v_gene: TRBV12-3/TRBV12-4
abundance: -
CDR3aa: CASSFGLPNTEAFF